The rows below give T cell receptor beta chains drawn from one sample of a study of cytomegalovirus exposure and HLA in healthy donors. Clones were sequenced by immunoSEQ multiplex PCR, and TCRdb holds only the in-frame ones, with some missing. The data show 150,000 to 200,000 clones, 76% seen once. The sequencing sample was made of PBMCs. These TCRs come from a man aged 18 to 29 in good health and CMV-seronegative. The CDR3 runs from the conserved cysteine through the conserved F or W. The D gene is left open where the match is weak. Where a row states a size, it is once, few, many or the class of an expanded clone; other rows omit it.

CDR3nt,CDR3aa,j_gene,v_gene,d_gene,abundance
TGTGCCAGCTCACCAACAATCGGACAGCCAACCGGGGAGCTGTTTTTT,CASSPTIGQPTGELFF,TRBJ2-2,TRBV18,.,.
TGTGCCAGCAGTTATTCCGACAGAATCAGTTACCATGGCTACACCTTC,CASSYSDRISYHGYTF,TRBJ1-2,TRBV6-6,.,.
TGCGCCAGCAGCCTAAGACTAGCGGGAGACCAAGAGACCCAGTACTTC,CASSLRLAGDQETQYF,TRBJ2-5,TRBV4-1,TRBD2,.
TGTGCCAGCAGTGACTGGGATACGCAGTATTTT,CASSDWDTQYF,TRBJ2-3,TRBV7-2,.,.
TGTGCCAGCAGCCTAGGGACAGGGAACACTGAAGCTTTCTTT,CASSLGTGNTEAFF,TRBJ1-1,TRBV7-8,TRBD1,.
TGTGCCAGCAGTGAAACTTTGTGGCTGCAGGGGTCCTACGAGCAGTACTTC,CASSETLWLQGSYEQYF,TRBJ2-7,TRBV2,.,.
TGCGCCAGCAGCTCGACAGGGCTACAAGAGACCCAGTACTTC,CASSSTGLQETQYF,TRBJ2-5,TRBV5-1,TRBD1,.
TGTGCCAGCAGCTTATACGCCCGTGGGACAGTCACTAATGAAAAACTGTTTTTT,CASSLYARGTVTNEKLFF,TRBJ1-4,TRBV7-2,TRBD1,.
TGTGCCAGCAGCCCCTGGACTAGCGGGGCAGATACGCAGTATTTT,CASSPWTSGADTQYF,TRBJ2-3,TRBV28,TRBD2,once
TGTGCCAGCAGTTATGGGGGGTGGGGCACCGGGGAGCTGTTTTTT,CASSYGGWGTGELFF,TRBJ2-2,TRBV6-5,.,.
TGTGCCAGCAGCCAAGATTCATCGGCGGGACCTACCTACGAGCAGTACTTC,CASSQDSSAGPTYEQYF,TRBJ2-7,TRBV4-2,.,.
TGCGCCAGCGCGACAGAATTGAACACTGAAGCTTTCTTT,CASATELNTEAFF,TRBJ1-1,TRBV10-1,.,.
TGTGCCAGCAGTTTAGGGGGGGACTATGGCTACACCTTC,CASSLGGDYGYTF,TRBJ1-2,TRBV28,.,.
TGTGCCAGCAGGGCAGACACCTACGAGCAGTACTTC,CASRADTYEQYF,TRBJ2-7,TRBV27,.,.
TGTGCCAGCAGGTCAGGGAACTACGAGCAGTACTTC,CASRSGNYEQYF,TRBJ2-7,TRBV6-1,.,.
TGTGCCAGCAGTTTAGCGGGGGGGCAGAGCATTCAGTACTTC,CASSLAGGQSIQYF,TRBJ2-4,TRBV2,TRBD2,.
TGTGCCAGCAGCCTGGTCTTCTCCGAGCAGTACTTC,CASSLVFSEQYF,TRBJ2-7,TRBV5-6,.,.
TGTGCCAGCAGTTCCATCGGGAGGGGCTATGGCTACACCTTC,CASSSIGRGYGYTF,TRBJ1-2,TRBV6-5,.,.
TGTGCCAGTAGCTCTAGGGGAGGGTCGGAGCAGTTCTTC,CASSSRGGSEQFF,TRBJ2-1,TRBV19,TRBD2,few
TGTGCCAGCAGGGAGGGGGGGGGCACTGAAGCTTTCTTT,CASREGGGTEAFF,TRBJ1-1,TRBV11-2,.,few
TGCGCCAGCAGCTTGGGTCGGGGGGCCCTGAACACTGAAGCTTTCTTT,CASSLGRGALNTEAFF,TRBJ1-1,TRBV5-1,.,.
TGCAGCGTTGATACAGGTAGAAACACCGGGGAGCTGTTTTTT,CSVDTGRNTGELFF,TRBJ2-2,TRBV29-1,.,.
TGTGCCAGCAGCTCGGAACGACTAGCGAGATACGAGCAGTACTTC,CASSSERLARYEQYF,TRBJ2-7,TRBV7-3,TRBD2,.
TGTGCCATCAGTGATTCTAGCGGTTCCCTGAAGGGGCAGTACTTC,CAISDSSGSLKGQYF,TRBJ2-7,TRBV10-3,TRBD2,.
TGTGCCAGCAGCTTAGTGAGGACTAGGGGGGGCGAGCAGTACTTC,CASSLVRTRGGEQYF,TRBJ2-7,TRBV11-2,.,.
TGTGCCAGCAGTTCCCCACAGATGTTCTATGGCTACACCTTC,CASSSPQMFYGYTF,TRBJ1-2,TRBV6-5,.,.
TGTGCCAGCAGCCGACTAGCGGGGGGGTGGGAGACCCAGTACTTC,CASSRLAGGWETQYF,TRBJ2-5,TRBV27,TRBD2,.
TGTGCCAGCAGTCCTTTTCAGGGGAGGGTCCAAGAGACCCAGTACTTC,CASSPFQGRVQETQYF,TRBJ2-5,TRBV28,.,.
TGTGCCAGCAGTGCGACTAGCTGGGGGGCTAGCACAGATACGCAGTATTTT,CASSATSWGASTDTQYF,TRBJ2-3,TRBV6-4,.,.